This T cell receptor beta chain derives from a study of blood T cell repertoires in COVID-19 (dated by TCRdb to about 2020). Regarding the complete study: Collaborator samples came from the United States, Italy and Spain and covered acute and convalescent phases of COVID-19. Where available, HLA class I and class II types were obtained from metadata supplied by the sample provider rather than from assay-based typing. The prospective study material was composed of cDNA or gDNA derived from T cells, B-cell-depleted T cells, or PBMCs. Samples were obtained from the ongoing ImmuneRACE study (first 160 participants) and from 1,254 subjects provided by 6 global collaborators. Subjects who had been exposed to COVID-19, were actively infected with it, or had recovered from it provided the deeply sampled blood TCRbeta repertoires that made up the dataset. The repertoires were made available in a free public database intended to serve as a resource for research on the immune response to SARS-CoV-2. The sample metadata nearly always contained a de-identified subject ID, COVID-19 status, age in years and sex. Paper-wide results and their limitations: The quantity of clinical and demographic metadata differed by source and by participant and was supplied without curation.

TCRbeta CDR3 regions were amplified from genomic DNA by means of the immunoSEQ Assay, a bias-controlled multiplex PCR. The authors' analysis ran thus. The number of nucleated cells in each sample was estimated by amplification of reference gene primers within the assay. To quantify the absolute abundance of each unique TCRbeta CDR3 rearrangement, sequence reads were collapsed and filtered. Productive Simpson clonality was computed per sample as the square root of Simpson's diversity index over productive rearrangements. Entries here come from immuneACCESS through TCRdb and include only in-frame sequences with V and J called. Some clones fail to appear in such tables; in the studies checked, an unresolved V gene covers under half of the shortfall, and the cause of the remainder is unknown. V and J calls and clone size are those listed in that table; D and trimming were worked out from the DNA. This sample lists under 300,000 clones; more than 60% were detected once. The ten largest clones take up approximately 4% of the sample.

In this sample, this clone turned up a few times. This clone's antigen is unknown. No base quality values were provided; no much bigger clone lies one nucleotide off. Whole blood was collected in K2EDTA tubes by collaborating institutions according to the institutions' own protocols. For TCRbeta analysis, collaborator samples were shipped as frozen whole blood, as isolated PBMCs, or as DNA extracted from either sample type. V and J lose 6 bases and 4 bases, and a span of 16 bases separates them. Via the germline V gene, CDR1 is SGDLS and CDR2 YYNGEE. Measured from the cysteine to the phenylalanine, the CDR3 is 14 residues long. Only the CDR3 portion is preserved as DNA: 42 bases, with reading frame beginning at the first base.

The TCR was taken from a woman between 40 and 50 years old with active or convalescent COVID-19. Specimen: peripheral blood. The chain is encoded by TRBV9 joined to TRBJ1-2; the D gene cannot be resolved reliably. The sequenced DNA is TGTGCCAGCACCGCCTCGGGCGCGGGCTATGGCTACACCTTC. This is translated as CASTASGAGYGYTF.